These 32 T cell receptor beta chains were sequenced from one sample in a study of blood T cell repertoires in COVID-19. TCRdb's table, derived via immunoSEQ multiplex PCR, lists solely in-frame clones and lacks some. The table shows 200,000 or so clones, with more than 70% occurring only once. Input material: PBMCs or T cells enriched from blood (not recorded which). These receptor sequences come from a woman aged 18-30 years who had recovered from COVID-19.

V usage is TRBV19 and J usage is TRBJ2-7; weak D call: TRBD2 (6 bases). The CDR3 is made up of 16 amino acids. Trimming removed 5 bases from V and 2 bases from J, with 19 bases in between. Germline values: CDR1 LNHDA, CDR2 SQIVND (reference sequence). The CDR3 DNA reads TGTGCCAGTAGTCCACGACGCGGGGCAGCTACCTACGAGCAGTACTTC. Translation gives CASSPRRGAATYEQYF.

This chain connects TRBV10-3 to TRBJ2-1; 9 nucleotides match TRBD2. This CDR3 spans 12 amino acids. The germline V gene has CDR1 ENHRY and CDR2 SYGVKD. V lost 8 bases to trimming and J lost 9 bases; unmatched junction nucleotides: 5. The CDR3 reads CAIQAGGSEQFF. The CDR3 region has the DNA TGTGCCATCCAAGCGGGGGGTAGTGAGCAGTTCTTC.

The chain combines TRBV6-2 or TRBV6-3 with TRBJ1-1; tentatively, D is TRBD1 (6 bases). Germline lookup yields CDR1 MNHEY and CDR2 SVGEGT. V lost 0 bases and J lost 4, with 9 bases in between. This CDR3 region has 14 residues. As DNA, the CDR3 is TGTGCCAGCAGTTACTCCAGGGGAACCACTGAAGCTTTCTTT. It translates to CASSYSRGTTEAFF.

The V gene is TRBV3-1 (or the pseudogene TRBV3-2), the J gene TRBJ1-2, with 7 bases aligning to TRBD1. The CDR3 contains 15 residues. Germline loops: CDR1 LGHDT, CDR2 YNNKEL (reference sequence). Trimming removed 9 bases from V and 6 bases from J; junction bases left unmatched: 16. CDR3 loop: CASRKGGIEYNGYTF. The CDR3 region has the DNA TGTGCCAGTAGGAAAGGGGGCATAGAATATAATGGCTACACCTTC.

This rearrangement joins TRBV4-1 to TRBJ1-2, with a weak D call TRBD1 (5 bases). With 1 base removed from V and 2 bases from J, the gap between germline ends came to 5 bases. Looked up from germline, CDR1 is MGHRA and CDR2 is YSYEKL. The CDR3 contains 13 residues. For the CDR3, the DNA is TGCGCCAGCAGCCAAGGACAGAACTATGGCTACACCTTC. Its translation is CASSQGQNYGYTF.

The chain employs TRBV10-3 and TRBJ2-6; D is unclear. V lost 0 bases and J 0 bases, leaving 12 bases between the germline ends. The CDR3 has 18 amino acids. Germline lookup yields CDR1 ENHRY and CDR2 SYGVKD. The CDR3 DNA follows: TGTGCCATCAGTGAGTCTAGAGGATTAAGCTCTGGGGCCAACGTCCTGACTTTC. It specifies CAISESRGLSSGANVLTF.

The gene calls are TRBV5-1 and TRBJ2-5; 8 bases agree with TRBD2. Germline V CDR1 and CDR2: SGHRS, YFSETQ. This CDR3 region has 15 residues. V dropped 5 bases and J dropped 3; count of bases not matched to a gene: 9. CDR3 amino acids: CASSGRGGPEETQYF. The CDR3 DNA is TGCGCCAGCAGTGGCCGGGGGGGCCCCGAAGAGACCCAGTACTTC.

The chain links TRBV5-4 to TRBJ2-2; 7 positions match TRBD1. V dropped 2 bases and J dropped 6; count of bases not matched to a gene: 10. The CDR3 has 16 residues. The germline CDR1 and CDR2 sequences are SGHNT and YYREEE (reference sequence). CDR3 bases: TGTGCCAGCAGCTTTAGGTCAGGGGGACGATCCGGGGAGCTGTTTTTT. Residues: CASSFRSGGRSGELFF.

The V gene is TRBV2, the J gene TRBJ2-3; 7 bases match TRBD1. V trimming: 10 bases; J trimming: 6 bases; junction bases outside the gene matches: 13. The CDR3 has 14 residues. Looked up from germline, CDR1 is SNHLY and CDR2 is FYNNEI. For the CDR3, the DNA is TGTGCCAAAGGGGGCCCAGCCGGATCTGATACGCAGTATTTT. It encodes CAKGGPAGSDTQYF.

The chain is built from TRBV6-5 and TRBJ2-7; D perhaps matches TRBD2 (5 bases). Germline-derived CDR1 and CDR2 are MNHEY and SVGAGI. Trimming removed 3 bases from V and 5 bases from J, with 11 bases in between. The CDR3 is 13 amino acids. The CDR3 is CASSYRGLDEQYF. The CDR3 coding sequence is TGTGCCAGCAGTTATCGGGGATTAGACGAGCAGTACTTC.

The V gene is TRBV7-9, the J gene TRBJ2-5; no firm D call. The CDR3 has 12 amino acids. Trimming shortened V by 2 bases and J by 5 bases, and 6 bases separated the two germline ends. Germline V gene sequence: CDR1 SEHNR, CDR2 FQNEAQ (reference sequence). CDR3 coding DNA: TGTGCCAGCAGCTTAATTGAGGAGACCCAGTACTTC. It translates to CASSLIEETQYF.

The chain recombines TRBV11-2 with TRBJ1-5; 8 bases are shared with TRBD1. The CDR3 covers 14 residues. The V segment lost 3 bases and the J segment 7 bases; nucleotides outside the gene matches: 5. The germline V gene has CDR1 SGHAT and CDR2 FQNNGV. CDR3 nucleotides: TGTGCCAGCAGCTTTCAGGGGGCCGGCCAGCCCCAGCATTTT. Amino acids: CASSFQGAGQPQHF. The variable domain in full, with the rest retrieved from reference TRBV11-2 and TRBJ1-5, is EAGVAQSPRYKIIEKRQSVAFWCNPISGHATLYWYQQILGQGPKLLIQFQNNGVVDDSQLPKDRFSAERLKGVDSTLKIQPAKLEDSAVYLCASSFQGAGQPQHFGDGTRLSIL.

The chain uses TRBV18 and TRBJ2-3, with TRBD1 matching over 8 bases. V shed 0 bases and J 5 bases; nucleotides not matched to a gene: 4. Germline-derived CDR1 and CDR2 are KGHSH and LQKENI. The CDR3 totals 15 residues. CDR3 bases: TGTGCCAGCTCACCACCACAGGGGGGAAGAGATACGCAGTATTTT. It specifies CASSPPQGGRDTQYF.

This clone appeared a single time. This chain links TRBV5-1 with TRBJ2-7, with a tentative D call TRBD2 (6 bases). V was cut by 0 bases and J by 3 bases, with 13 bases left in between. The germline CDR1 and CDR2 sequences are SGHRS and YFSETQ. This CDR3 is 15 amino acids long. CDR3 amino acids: CASSLESWGVYEQYF. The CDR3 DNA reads TGCGCCAGCAGCTTGGAATCGTGGGGGGTCTACGAGCAGTACTTC. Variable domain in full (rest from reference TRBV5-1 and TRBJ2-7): KAGVTQTPRYLIKTRGQQVTLSCSPISGHRSVSWYQQTPGQGLQFLFEYFSETQRNKGNFPGRFSGRQFSNSRSEMNVSTLELGDSALYLCASSLESWGVYEQYFGPGTRLTVT.

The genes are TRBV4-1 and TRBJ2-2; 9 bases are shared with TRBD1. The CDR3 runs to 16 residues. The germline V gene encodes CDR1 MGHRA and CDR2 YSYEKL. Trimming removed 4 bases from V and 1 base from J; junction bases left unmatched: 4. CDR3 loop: CASSPRTGENTGELFF. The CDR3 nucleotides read TGCGCCAGCAGCCCCCGGACAGGGGAGAACACCGGGGAGCTGTTTTTT.

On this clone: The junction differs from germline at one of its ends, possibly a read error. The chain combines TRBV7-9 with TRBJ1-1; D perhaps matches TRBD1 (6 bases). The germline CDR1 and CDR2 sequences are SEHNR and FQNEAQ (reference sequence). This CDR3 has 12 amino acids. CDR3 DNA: TGTGCCAGCAGCTTAACTCCGGGACAAACACTCTTT. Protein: CASSLTPGQTLF.

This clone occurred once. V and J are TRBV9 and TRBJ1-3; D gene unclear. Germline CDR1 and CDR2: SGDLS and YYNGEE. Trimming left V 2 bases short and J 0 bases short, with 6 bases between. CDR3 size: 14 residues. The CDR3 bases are TGTGCCAGCAGCGTGTCAGACTCTGGAAACACCATATATTTT. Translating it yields CASSVSDSGNTIYF.

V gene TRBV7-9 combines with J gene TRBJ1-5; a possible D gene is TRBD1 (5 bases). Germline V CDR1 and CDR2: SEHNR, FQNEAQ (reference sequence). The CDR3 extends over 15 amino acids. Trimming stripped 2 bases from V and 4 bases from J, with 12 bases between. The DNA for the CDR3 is TGTGCCAGCAGCTTAACAGGTGGAGGGAATCAGCCCCAGCATTTT. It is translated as CASSLTGGGNQPQHF.

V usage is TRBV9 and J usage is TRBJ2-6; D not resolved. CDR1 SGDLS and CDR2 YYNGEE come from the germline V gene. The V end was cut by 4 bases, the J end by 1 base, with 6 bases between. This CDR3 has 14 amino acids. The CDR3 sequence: CASSISSGANVLTF. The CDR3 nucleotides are TGTGCCAGCAGCATCAGTTCTGGGGCCAACGTCCTGACTTTC.

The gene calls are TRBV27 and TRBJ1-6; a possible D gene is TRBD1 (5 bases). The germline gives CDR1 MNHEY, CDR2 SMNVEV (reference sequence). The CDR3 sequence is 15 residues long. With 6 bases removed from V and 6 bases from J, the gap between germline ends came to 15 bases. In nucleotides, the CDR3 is TGTGCCAGCAGGCAGGGTCTATCCGGTAATTCACCCCTCCACTTT. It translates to CASRQGLSGNSPLHF.

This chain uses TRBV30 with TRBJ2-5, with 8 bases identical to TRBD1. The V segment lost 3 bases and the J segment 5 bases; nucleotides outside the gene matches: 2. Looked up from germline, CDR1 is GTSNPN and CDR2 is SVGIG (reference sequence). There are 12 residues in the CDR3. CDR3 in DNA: TGTGCCTGGAGCAGGGGGCTGGAGACCCAGTACTTC. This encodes CAWSRGLETQYF.

The CDR3 reads CASSVGTGGAQYGYTF. The CDR3 DNA sequence: TGTGCCAGCAGTGTGGGGACAGGGGGCGCGCAGTATGGCTACACCTTC. This sequence joins TRBV27 and TRBJ1-2, with TRBD1 matching 12 bases. The CDR3 is 16 residues long. CDR1 is MNHEY, CDR2 SMNVEV, per germline (reference sequence). Losses at the gene ends were 5 bases for V and 5 bases for J; bases not matched to a gene: 9.

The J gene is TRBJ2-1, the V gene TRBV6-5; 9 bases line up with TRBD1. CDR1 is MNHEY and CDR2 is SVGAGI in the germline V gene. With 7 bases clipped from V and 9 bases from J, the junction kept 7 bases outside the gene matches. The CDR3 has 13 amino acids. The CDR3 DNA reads TGTGCCAGCACCCGGACAGGGGAGGGTGAGCAGTTCTTC. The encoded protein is CASTRTGEGEQFF.

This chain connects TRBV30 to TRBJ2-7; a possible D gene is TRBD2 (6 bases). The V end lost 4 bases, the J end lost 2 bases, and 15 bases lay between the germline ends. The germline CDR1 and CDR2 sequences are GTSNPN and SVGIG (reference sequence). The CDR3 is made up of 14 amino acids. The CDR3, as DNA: TGTGCCTGGACCGGGGGTGCAGATACCTACGAGCAGTACTTC. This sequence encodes CAWTGGADTYEQYF.

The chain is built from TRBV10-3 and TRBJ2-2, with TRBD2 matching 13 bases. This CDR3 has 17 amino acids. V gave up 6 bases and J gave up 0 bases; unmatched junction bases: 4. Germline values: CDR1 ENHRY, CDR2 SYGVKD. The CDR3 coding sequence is TGTGCCATCAGAGGGGGACTAGCGGGGACGAACACCGGGGAGCTGTTTTTT. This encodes CAIRGGLAGTNTGELFF.

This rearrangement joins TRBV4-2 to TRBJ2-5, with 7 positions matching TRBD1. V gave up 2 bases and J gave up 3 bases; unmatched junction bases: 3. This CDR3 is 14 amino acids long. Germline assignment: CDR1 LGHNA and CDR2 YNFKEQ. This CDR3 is CASSQRGGEETQYF. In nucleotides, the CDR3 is TGTGCCAGCAGCCAAAGAGGGGGCGAAGAGACCCAGTACTTC.

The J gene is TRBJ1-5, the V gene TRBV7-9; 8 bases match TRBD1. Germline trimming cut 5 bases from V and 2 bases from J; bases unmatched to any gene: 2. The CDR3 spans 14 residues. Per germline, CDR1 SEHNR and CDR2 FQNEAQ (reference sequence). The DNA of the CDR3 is TGTGCCAGCAGCCAGACAGGGGGCAATCAGCCCCAGCATTTT. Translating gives CASSQTGGNQPQHF.

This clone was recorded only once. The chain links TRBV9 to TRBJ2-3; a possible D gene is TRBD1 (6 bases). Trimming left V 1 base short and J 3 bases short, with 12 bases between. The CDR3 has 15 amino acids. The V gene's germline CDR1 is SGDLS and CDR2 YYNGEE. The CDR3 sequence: CASSVLGAATDTQYF. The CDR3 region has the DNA TGTGCCAGCAGCGTACTGGGGGCGGCAACAGATACGCAGTATTTT.

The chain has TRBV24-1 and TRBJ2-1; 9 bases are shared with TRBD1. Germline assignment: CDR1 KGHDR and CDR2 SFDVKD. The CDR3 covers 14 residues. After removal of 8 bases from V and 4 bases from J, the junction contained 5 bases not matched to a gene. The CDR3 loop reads CATMGQGSYNEQFF. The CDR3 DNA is TGTGCCACCATGGGACAGGGTAGTTACAATGAGCAGTTCTTC.

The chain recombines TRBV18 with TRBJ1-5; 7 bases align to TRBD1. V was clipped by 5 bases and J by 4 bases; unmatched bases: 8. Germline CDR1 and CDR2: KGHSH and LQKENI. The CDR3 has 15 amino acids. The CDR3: CASSLGQVQNQPQHF. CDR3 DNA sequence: TGTGCCAGCTCATTAGGACAGGTGCAAAATCAGCCCCAGCATTTT.

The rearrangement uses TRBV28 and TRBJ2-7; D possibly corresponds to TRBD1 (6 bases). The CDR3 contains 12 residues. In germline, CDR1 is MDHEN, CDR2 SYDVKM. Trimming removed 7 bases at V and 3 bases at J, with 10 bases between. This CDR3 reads CASTDRLYEQYF. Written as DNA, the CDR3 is TGTGCCAGCACCGACAGGCTCTACGAGCAGTACTTC.

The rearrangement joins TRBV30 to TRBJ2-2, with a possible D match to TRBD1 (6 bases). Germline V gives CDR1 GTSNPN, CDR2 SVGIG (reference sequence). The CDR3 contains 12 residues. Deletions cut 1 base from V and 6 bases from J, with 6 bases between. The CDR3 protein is CAWSGGPGELFF. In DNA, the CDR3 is TGTGCCTGGAGTGGGGGGCCCGGGGAGCTGTTTTTT.